The clone carrying this T cell receptor (beta chain) was seen once. Its antigen is still unknown. This record belongs to a study of shared clonotypes between healthy human individuals. General study results and limits: Researchers found naive subsets generally carried larger estimated richness than memory subsets.

In the naive CD8 group, cells lacked CD45RO and were positively selected for CCR7, so terminally differentiated effector memory CD45RA+ cells were left out. The donor cohort consisted entirely of Caucasian adults residing in Nashville, Tennessee. Researchers ran the assay at a deep level. Data came from immunoSEQ multiplex PCR; TCRdb stores just in-frame clones and leaves some out. The table lists some 580,000 clones, roughly 98% of them singletons. The TCR sequence derives from a young man in good health. Specimen: naive CD8+ T cells sorted from blood.

CDR3 amino acids: CASSSTGTGPEDEQYF. As DNA, the CDR3 is TGTGCCAGCAGCTCAACCGGGACAGGGCCGGAGGACGAGCAGTACTTC. V and J are TRBV7-2 and TRBJ2-7, with TRBD1 identical over 9 bases. The CDR3 is 16 amino acids. The junction had 12 bases not matched to a gene; V was cut back by 4 bases and J by 5 bases. CDR1 is SGHTA, CDR2 FQGNSA, per germline.